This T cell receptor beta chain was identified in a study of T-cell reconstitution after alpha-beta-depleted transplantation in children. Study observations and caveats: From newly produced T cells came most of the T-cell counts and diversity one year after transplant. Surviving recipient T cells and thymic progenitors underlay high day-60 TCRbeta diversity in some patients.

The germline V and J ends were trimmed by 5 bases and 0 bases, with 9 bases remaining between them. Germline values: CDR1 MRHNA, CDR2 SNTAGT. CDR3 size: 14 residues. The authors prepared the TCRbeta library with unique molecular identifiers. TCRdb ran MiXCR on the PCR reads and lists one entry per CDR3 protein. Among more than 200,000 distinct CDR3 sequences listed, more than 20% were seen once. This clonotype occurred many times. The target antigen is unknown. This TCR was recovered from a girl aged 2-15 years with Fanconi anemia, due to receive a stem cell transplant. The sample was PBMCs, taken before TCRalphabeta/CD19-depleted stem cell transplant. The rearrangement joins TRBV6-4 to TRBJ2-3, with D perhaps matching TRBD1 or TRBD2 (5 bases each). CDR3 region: CASSYRDSTDTQYF. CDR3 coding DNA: TGTGCCAGCAGTTACCGGGACAGCACAGATACGCAGTATTTT.